These T cell receptor beta chains were read from a single sample in a study of T cell responses to AZD1222 COVID-19 vaccine. Libraries were prepared by immunoSEQ multiplex PCR; TCRdb keeps only in-frame clonotypes and omits some of them. The table records around 100,000 clones, approximately 90% of them present only once. The sample in question was peripheral blood, obtained on day 0 of AZD1222 vaccination. These receptors were taken from an adult in good health. Both conserved end residues are part of each CDR3. D genes are given only for firm matches. Rows give clone size only sometimes, using once, few, many, or a class for an expanded clone.

D gene: .; V gene: TRBV6-5; clone size: .; J gene: TRBJ2-7; CDR3 DNA: TGTGCCAGCAAACTGGGTGGTGATAGTCTCGAGCAGTACTTC; CDR3 protein: CASKLGGDSLEQYF
D gene: .; V gene: TRBV7-8; clone size: .; J gene: TRBJ1-2; CDR3 DNA: TGTGCCAGCAGCCAACCTGGAGGGTCTGGCTACACCTTC; CDR3 protein: CASSQPGGSGYTF
D gene: .; V gene: TRBV9; clone size: .; J gene: TRBJ2-6; CDR3 DNA: TGTGCCAGCAGCCCTAGACCCATACCCTCTGGGGCCAACGTCCTGACTTTC; CDR3 protein: CASSPRPIPSGANVLTF
D gene: TRBD1; V gene: TRBV7-6; clone size: .; J gene: TRBJ2-7; CDR3 DNA: TGTGCCAGCAGCCCTCAGACAGGGTTAAGCTCCTACGAGCAGTACTTC; CDR3 protein: CASSPQTGLSSYEQYF
D gene: .; V gene: TRBV19; clone size: .; J gene: TRBJ2-2; CDR3 DNA: TGTGCCAGTACCGGGGTAGGCGGGACCGGGGAGCTGTTTTTT; CDR3 protein: CASTGVGGTGELFF
D gene: .; V gene: TRBV24-1; clone size: once; J gene: TRBJ2-2; CDR3 DNA: TGTGCCACCAGGGACGGCGGCCGGGCCGGGGAGCTGTTTTTT; CDR3 protein: CATRDGGRAGELFF
D gene: .; V gene: TRBV19; clone size: .; J gene: TRBJ1-6; CDR3 DNA: TGTGCCAGTAACCGGGACGAGAATTCACCCCTCCACTTT; CDR3 protein: CASNRDENSPLHF
D gene: .; V gene: TRBV6-6; clone size: .; J gene: TRBJ2-7; CDR3 DNA: TGTGCCAGCAAAACAACTGGGGAGCAGTACTTC; CDR3 protein: CASKTTGEQYF
D gene: .; V gene: TRBV9; clone size: .; J gene: TRBJ1-1; CDR3 DNA: TGTGCCAGCAGCGCGTGGGTCCAGAACACTGAAGCTTTCTTT; CDR3 protein: CASSAWVQNTEAFF
D gene: .; V gene: TRBV5-6; clone size: .; J gene: TRBJ1-1; CDR3 DNA: TGTGCCAGCGGCTTCCCCGGCACTGAAGCTTTCTTT; CDR3 protein: CASGFPGTEAFF
D gene: .; V gene: TRBV7-3; clone size: .; J gene: TRBJ1-1; CDR3 DNA: TGTGCCAGCAGCTTAGGTCAGGGAGCAGCTTTCTTT; CDR3 protein: CASSLGQGAAFF
D gene: TRBD1; V gene: TRBV3-1/TRBV3-2; clone size: .; J gene: TRBJ2-1; CDR3 DNA: TGTGCCAGCAGCCAAGAAGGGGGCGGCAGCTCCTACAATGAGCAGTTCTTC; CDR3 protein: CASSQEGGGSSYNEQFF
D gene: .; V gene: TRBV3-1/TRBV3-2; clone size: .; J gene: TRBJ1-5; CDR3 DNA: TGTGCCAGCAGTCGGGGAGCGGCCTTATCTCAGCCCCAGCATTTT; CDR3 protein: CASSRGAALSQPQHF
D gene: TRBD1; V gene: TRBV5-1; clone size: .; J gene: TRBJ2-5; CDR3 DNA: TGCGCCAGCAGCGAAGGGACAGCGCTTCAAGAGACCCAGTACTTC; CDR3 protein: CASSEGTALQETQYF
D gene: .; V gene: TRBV9; clone size: .; J gene: TRBJ2-1; CDR3 DNA: TGTGCCAGCAGCGTAGTAACGGGAAGCTCCTACAATGAGCAGTTCTTC; CDR3 protein: CASSVVTGSSYNEQFF
D gene: .; V gene: TRBV25-1; clone size: .; J gene: TRBJ1-2; CDR3 DNA: TGTGCCAGCAGTACTTGGGCTAACTATGGCTACACCTTC; CDR3 protein: CASSTWANYGYTF
D gene: .; V gene: TRBV5-4; clone size: .; J gene: TRBJ1-1; CDR3 DNA: TGTGCCAGCAGTATAAGGCAGGGGAACACTGAAGCTTTCTTT; CDR3 protein: CASSIRQGNTEAFF
D gene: .; V gene: TRBV7-2; clone size: .; J gene: TRBJ1-6; CDR3 DNA: TGTGCCAGCAGCTTAGTGAGGGTGTCTGCGAATTCACCCCTCCACTTT; CDR3 protein: CASSLVRVSANSPLHF
D gene: TRBD1; V gene: TRBV7-9; clone size: .; J gene: TRBJ2-3; CDR3 DNA: TGTGCCAGCAGCCAGGGACAGGGGGGTAATCTCGGGAGAGATACGCAGTATTTT; CDR3 protein: CASSQGQGGNLGRDTQYF
D gene: .; V gene: TRBV7-2; clone size: .; J gene: TRBJ2-4; CDR3 DNA: TGTGCCAGCAGCTTATGGTTGGGCTCGGCCAAAAACATTCAGTACTTC; CDR3 protein: CASSLWLGSAKNIQYF
D gene: .; V gene: TRBV19; clone size: .; J gene: TRBJ2-5; CDR3 DNA: TGTGCCAGTAGTATGCCCGGGGGTACGGGGACCCAGTACTTC; CDR3 protein: CASSMPGGTGTQYF
D gene: .; V gene: TRBV5-8; clone size: .; J gene: TRBJ2-3; CDR3 DNA: TGTGCCAGCAGCACGGGGCTTACAGATACGCAGTATTTT; CDR3 protein: CASSTGLTDTQYF
D gene: .; V gene: TRBV28; clone size: .; J gene: TRBJ1-5; CDR3 DNA: TGTGCCAGCAGTTTAACGGATAGCAATCAGCCCCAGCATTTT; CDR3 protein: CASSLTDSNQPQHF
D gene: .; V gene: TRBV7-2; clone size: .; J gene: TRBJ2-3; CDR3 DNA: TGTGCCAGCAGCCTTACGGATCGTGTGCAGTATTTT; CDR3 protein: CASSLTDRVQYF
D gene: TRBD2; V gene: TRBV7-9; clone size: .; J gene: TRBJ2-7; CDR3 DNA: TGTGCCAGCAGCCCCCGGGGGGGGCTAGGCGAGCAGTACTTC; CDR3 protein: CASSPRGGLGEQYF
D gene: .; V gene: TRBV27; clone size: .; J gene: TRBJ1-2; CDR3 DNA: TGTGCCAGCTGGGACGGGAGAGGAGGCTACACCTTC; CDR3 protein: CASWDGRGGYTF
D gene: TRBD2; V gene: TRBV19; clone size: .; J gene: TRBJ2-2; CDR3 DNA: TGTGCCAGTAGTATACTAGCGGGAGGGCCGTTGTCCGGGGAGCTGTTTTTT; CDR3 protein: CASSILAGGPLSGELFF
D gene: TRBD2; V gene: TRBV10-3; clone size: .; J gene: TRBJ2-2; CDR3 DNA: TGTGCCATCAGCTCGAGCGGGAGGCACACCGGGGAGCTGTTTTTT; CDR3 protein: CAISSSGRHTGELFF
D gene: .; V gene: TRBV28; clone size: once; J gene: TRBJ1-6; CDR3 DNA: TGTGCCAGCAGTTATGGGGACTCCTATAATTCACCCCTCCACTTT; CDR3 protein: CASSYGDSYNSPLHF
D gene: .; V gene: TRBV19; clone size: .; J gene: TRBJ1-5; CDR3 DNA: TGTGCCAGTACAGGGCTCCGCAATCAGCCCCAGCATTTT; CDR3 protein: CASTGLRNQPQHF
D gene: .; V gene: TRBV4-3; clone size: .; J gene: TRBJ1-2; CDR3 DNA: TGCGCCAGCAGCCAAGAGGCTCAGGGTTTAGGCTACACCTTC; CDR3 protein: CASSQEAQGLGYTF
D gene: TRBD1; V gene: TRBV19; clone size: .; J gene: TRBJ1-3; CDR3 DNA: TGTGCCAGTAGGCCCAGGGGGTCTGGAAACACCATATATTTT; CDR3 protein: CASRPRGSGNTIYF
D gene: TRBD1; V gene: TRBV6-6; clone size: .; J gene: TRBJ1-1; CDR3 DNA: TGTGCCACCTCGCCTGGACAGGGGAGGGGTAGCACTGAAGCTTTCTTT; CDR3 protein: CATSPGQGRGSTEAFF
D gene: .; V gene: TRBV10-3; clone size: .; J gene: TRBJ2-7; CDR3 DNA: TGTGCCATCAGAGGGGCAGCATCCTACGAGCAGTACTTC; CDR3 protein: CAIRGAASYEQYF
D gene: .; V gene: TRBV29-1; clone size: .; J gene: TRBJ1-2; CDR3 DNA: TGCAGCGTTCAAGGGGACACTAACTATGGCTACACCTTC; CDR3 protein: CSVQGDTNYGYTF
D gene: .; V gene: TRBV6-6; clone size: once; J gene: TRBJ1-1; CDR3 DNA: TGTGCCAGCAGCGTCAGGGGCGCTGAAGCTTTCTTT; CDR3 protein: CASSVRGAEAFF
D gene: .; V gene: TRBV7-2; clone size: .; J gene: TRBJ2-3; CDR3 DNA: TGTGCACTAGGGAGCACAGATACGCAGTATTTT; CDR3 protein: CALGSTDTQYF
D gene: .; V gene: TRBV7-9; clone size: .; J gene: TRBJ1-2; CDR3 DNA: TGTGCCAGCAGCTCCTTCGATGCACAGGCGAATGGCTACACCTTC; CDR3 protein: CASSSFDAQANGYTF
D gene: .; V gene: TRBV11-2; clone size: .; J gene: TRBJ2-7; CDR3 DNA: TGTGCCAGCAGCGAGGGGCCGGGCTCCTACGAGCAGTACTTC; CDR3 protein: CASSEGPGSYEQYF
D gene: .; V gene: TRBV30; clone size: .; J gene: TRBJ2-7; CDR3 DNA: TGTGCCTGGAGTAGAGGGACGGGCTACGAGCAGTACTTC; CDR3 protein: CAWSRGTGYEQYF
D gene: TRBD1; V gene: TRBV11-2; clone size: .; J gene: TRBJ2-3; CDR3 DNA: TGTGCCAGCAGCTTAACCCCCAGGGGGCTTGTAGATACGCAGTATTTT; CDR3 protein: CASSLTPRGLVDTQYF
D gene: TRBD1; V gene: TRBV2; clone size: .; J gene: TRBJ2-7; CDR3 DNA: TGTGCCAGCCGGGACAGGGCCTACGAGCAGTACTTC; CDR3 protein: CASRDRAYEQYF
D gene: TRBD1; V gene: TRBV6-5; clone size: .; J gene: TRBJ2-5; CDR3 DNA: TGTGCCAGCAGTTACCAGGGGGCGGGAGAGACCCAGTACTTC; CDR3 protein: CASSYQGAGETQYF
D gene: .; V gene: TRBV27; clone size: .; J gene: TRBJ1-6; CDR3 DNA: TGTGCCAGCAGTTTAAGGCCGACTGGAGTCGATAATTCACCCCTCCACTTT; CDR3 protein: CASSLRPTGVDNSPLHF
D gene: TRBD1; V gene: TRBV7-2; clone size: .; J gene: TRBJ2-7; CDR3 DNA: TGTGCCAGCAGCTCGGGACAGGTGAGCTCCTACGAGCAGTACTTC; CDR3 protein: CASSSGQVSSYEQYF
D gene: .; V gene: TRBV19; clone size: .; J gene: TRBJ1-2; CDR3 DNA: TGTGCCAGTAGTATCTCTCTCCGGGACCAAAAATTGAACTATGGCTACACCTTC; CDR3 protein: CASSISLRDQKLNYGYTF
D gene: TRBD1; V gene: TRBV6-5; clone size: .; J gene: TRBJ1-4; CDR3 DNA: TGTGCCAGCAGTCCTGGACAGGGTGGGGGAAAACTGTTTTTT; CDR3 protein: CASSPGQGGGKLFF